Each of the 2 T cell receptor beta chains below was sequenced from the same sample in a study of regulatory T cells in long-lasting Graves disease. The TCR beta library used iRepertoire HTBI primers with Arm-PCR amplification of CDR3. TCRdb re-derived calls from the multiplex PCR reads in MiXCR, one entry per CDR3 protein. The table records roughly 300,000 distinct CDR3 sequences, roughly 21% of them present only once. Sample time point: persistent/refractory GD, antithyroid drugs over 5 years with positive TRAb. Extracted PBMC RNA gave rise to the TCR library. Source: peripheral blood mononuclear cells (PBMCs), taken when the disease was refractory, from a patient treated with antithyroid drugs. These receptors all come from a female donor with Graves disease.

This clonotype was picked up many times. The chain couples TRBV30 to TRBJ2-2; 7 nucleotides line up with TRBD1. Germline CDR1 is GTSNPN and CDR2 is SVGIG (reference sequence). Germline trimming cut 4 bases from V and 4 bases from J; bases unmatched to any gene: 9. This CDR3 spans 15 amino acids. CDR3 region: CAWKQQGRSTGELFF. CDR3 nucleotide sequence: TGTGCCTGGAAACAACAGGGGCGAAGCACCGGGGAGCTGTTTTTT.

In its sample, this clonotype was seen a few times. V usage is TRBV7-9 and J usage is TRBJ2-7, with D possibly TRBD2 on 6 matching bases. The CDR3 covers 15 residues. Per the germline V gene, CDR1 is SEHNR and CDR2 is FQNEAQ (reference sequence). V was pared by 5 bases and J by 0 bases, with 14 bases between. CDR3 coding DNA: TGTGCCAGCAGCCCGGGACTCTCAAGCTCCTACGAGCAGTACTTC. Residues: CASSPGLSSSYEQYF.